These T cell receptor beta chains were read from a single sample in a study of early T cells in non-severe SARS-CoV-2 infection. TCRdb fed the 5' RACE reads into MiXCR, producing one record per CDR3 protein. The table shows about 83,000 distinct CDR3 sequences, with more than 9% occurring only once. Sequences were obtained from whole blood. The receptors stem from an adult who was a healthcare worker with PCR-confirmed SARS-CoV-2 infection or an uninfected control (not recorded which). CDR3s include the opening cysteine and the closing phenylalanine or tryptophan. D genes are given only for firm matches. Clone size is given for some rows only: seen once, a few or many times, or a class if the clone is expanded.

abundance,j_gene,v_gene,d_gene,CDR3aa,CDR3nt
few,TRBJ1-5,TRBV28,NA,CASSSFNQPQHF,TGTGCCAGCAGTTCCTTCAATCAGCCCCAGCATTTT
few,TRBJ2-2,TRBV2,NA,CASRRGAGELFF,TGTGCCAGCAGAAGGGGGGCCGGGGAGCTGTTTTTT
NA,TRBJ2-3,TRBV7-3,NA,CASRSGGITDTQYF,TGTGCCAGCAGATCCGGGGGAATCACAGATACGCAGTATTTT
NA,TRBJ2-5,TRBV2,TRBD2,CASRGPTSGRAWDETQYF,TGTGCCAGCAGGGGCCCAACTAGCGGGAGGGCCTGGGACGAGACCCAGTACTTC
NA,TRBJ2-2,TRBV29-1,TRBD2,CSVVTSGSYGELFF,TGCAGCGTTGTGACTAGCGGGAGTTACGGGGAGCTGTTTTTT
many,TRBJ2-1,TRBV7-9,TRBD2,CASSSPLKRGEQFF,TGTGCCAGCAGCTCCCCCTTAAAGCGGGGGGAGCAGTTCTTC
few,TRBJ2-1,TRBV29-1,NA,CSVGKESSYNEQFF,TGCAGCGTTGGTAAGGAGAGCTCCTACAATGAGCAGTTCTTC
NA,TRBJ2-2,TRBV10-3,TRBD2,CAIGGAGGSGELFF,TGTGCCATCGGGGGAGCGGGAGGTTCCGGGGAGCTGTTTTTT
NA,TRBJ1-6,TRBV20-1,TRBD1,CSARIGTDNSPLHF,TGCAGTGCTAGGATCGGGACAGATAATTCACCCCTCCACTTT
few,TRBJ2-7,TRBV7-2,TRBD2,CASSTAGLAYEQYF,TGTGCCAGCAGCACCGCGGGACTAGCTTACGAGCAGTACTTC
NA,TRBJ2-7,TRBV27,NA,CASSYQRQGRPYEQYF,TGTGCCAGCAGTTATCAGAGGCAGGGTCGTCCCTACGAGCAGTACTTC